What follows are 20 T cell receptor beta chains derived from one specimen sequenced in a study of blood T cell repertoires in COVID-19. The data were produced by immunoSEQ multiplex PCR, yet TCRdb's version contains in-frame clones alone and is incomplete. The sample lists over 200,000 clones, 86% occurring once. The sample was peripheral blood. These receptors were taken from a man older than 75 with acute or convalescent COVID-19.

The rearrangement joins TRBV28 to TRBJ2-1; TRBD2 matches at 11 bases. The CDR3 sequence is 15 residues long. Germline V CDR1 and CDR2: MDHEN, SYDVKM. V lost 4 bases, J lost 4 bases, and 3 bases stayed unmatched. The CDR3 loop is CASSSRTSGYNEQFF. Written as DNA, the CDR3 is TGTGCCAGCAGTTCTCGGACTAGCGGGTACAATGAGCAGTTCTTC. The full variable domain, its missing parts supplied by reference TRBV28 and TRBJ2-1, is DVKVTQSSRYLVKRTGEKVFLECVQDMDHENMFWYRQDPGLGLRLIYFSYDVKMKEKGDIPEGYSVSREKKERFSLILESASTNQTSMYLCASSSRTSGYNEQFFGPGTRLTVL.

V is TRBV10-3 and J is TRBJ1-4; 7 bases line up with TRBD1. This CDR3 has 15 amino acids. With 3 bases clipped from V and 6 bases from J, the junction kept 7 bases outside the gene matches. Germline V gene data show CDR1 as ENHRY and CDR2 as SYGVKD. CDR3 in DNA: TGTGCCATCAGTGACCCGGGACAGACGGATGAAAAACTGTTTTTT. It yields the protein CAISDPGQTDEKLFF.

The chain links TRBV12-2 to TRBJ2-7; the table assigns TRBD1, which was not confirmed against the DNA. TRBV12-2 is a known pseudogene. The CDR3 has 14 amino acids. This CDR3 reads CASRLVQGRVRLGV. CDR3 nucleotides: TGTGCAAGTCGCTTAGTCCAGGGAAGGGTTCGTCTGGGCGTC.

CDR3 protein: CASRSVASYNEQFF. The CDR3 nucleotides are TGTGCCAGCAGAAGTGTAGCGTCCTACAATGAGCAGTTCTTC. The genes are TRBV28 and TRBJ2-1; possibly TRBD2 for D (5 bases). The CDR3 covers 14 residues. Germline-derived CDR1 and CDR2 are MDHEN and SYDVKM. V was trimmed by 6 bases and J by 1 base, leaving 10 bases between them. Together with reference TRBV28 and TRBJ2-1, the CDR3 gives the full variable domain: DVKVTQSSRYLVKRTGEKVFLECVQDMDHENMFWYRQDPGLGLRLIYFSYDVKMKEKGDIPEGYSVSREKKERFSLILESASTNQTSMYLCASRSVASYNEQFFGPGTRLTVL.

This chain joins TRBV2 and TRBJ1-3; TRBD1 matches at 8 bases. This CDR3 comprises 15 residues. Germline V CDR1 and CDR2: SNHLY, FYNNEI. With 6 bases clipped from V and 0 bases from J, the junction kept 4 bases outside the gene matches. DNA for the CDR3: TGTGCCAGCAGGGAGACAGGGGACTCTGGAAACACCATATATTTT. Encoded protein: CASRETGDSGNTIYF.

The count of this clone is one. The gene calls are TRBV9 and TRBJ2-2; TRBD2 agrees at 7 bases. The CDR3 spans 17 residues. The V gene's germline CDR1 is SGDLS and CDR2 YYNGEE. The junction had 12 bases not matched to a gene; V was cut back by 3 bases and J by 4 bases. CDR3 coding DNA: TGTGCCAGCAGCGCCGGAGGGCGGGAGCGCGGCACCGGGGAGCTGTTTTTT. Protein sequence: CASSAGGRERGTGELFF.

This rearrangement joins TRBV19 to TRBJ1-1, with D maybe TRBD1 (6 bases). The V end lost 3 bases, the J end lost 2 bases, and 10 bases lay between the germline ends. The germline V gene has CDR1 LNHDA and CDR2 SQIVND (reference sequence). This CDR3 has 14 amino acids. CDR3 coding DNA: TGTGCCAGTAGTATCCAGGGGCTAAACACTGAAGCTTTCTTT. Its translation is CASSIQGLNTEAFF.

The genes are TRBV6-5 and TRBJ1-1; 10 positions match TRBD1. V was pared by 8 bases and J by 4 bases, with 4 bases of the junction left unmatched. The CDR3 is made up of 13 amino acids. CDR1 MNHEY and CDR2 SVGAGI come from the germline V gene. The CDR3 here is CASGRTGGTEAFF. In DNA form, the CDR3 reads TGTGCCAGCGGTCGGACAGGGGGCACTGAAGCTTTCTTT.

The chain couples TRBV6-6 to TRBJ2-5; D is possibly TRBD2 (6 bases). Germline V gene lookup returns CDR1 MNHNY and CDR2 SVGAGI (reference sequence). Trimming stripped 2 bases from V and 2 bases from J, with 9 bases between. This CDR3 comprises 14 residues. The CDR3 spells CASSYGTHQETQYF. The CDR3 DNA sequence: TGTGCCAGCAGTTACGGGACTCATCAAGAGACCCAGTACTTC.

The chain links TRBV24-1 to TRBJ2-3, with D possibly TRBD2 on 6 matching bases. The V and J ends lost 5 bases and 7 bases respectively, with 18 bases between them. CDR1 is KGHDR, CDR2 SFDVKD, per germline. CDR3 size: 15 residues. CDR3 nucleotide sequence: TGTGCCACCAGTGCCCTGACCCGGGACTCCCATACGCAGTATTTT. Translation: CATSALTRDSHTQYF.

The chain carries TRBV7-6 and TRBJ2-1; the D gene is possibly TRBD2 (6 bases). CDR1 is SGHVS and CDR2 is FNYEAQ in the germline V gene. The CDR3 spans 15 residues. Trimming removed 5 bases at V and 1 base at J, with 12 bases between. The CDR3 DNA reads TGTGCCAGCAGCCGTGCAGGGACTTCCTACAATGAGCAGTTCTTC. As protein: CASSRAGTSYNEQFF.

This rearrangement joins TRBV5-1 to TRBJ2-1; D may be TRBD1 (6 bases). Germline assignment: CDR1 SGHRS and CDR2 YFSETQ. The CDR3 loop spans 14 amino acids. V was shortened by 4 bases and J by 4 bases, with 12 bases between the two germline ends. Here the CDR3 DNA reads TGCGCCAGCAGCACCCGGGACATTTACAATGAGCAGTTCTTC. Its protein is CASSTRDIYNEQFF. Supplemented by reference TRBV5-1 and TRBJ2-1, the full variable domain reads KAGVTQTPRYLIKTRGQQVTLSCSPISGHRSVSWYQQTPGQGLQFLFEYFSETQRNKGNFPGRFSGRQFSNSRSEMNVSTLELGDSALYLCASSTRDIYNEQFFGPGTRLTVL.

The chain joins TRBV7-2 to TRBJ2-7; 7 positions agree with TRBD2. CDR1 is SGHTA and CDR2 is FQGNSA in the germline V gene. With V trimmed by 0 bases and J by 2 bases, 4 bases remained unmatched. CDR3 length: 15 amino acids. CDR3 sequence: CASSLAGGFTYEQYF. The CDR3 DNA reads TGTGCCAGCAGCTTAGCGGGAGGGTTCACCTACGAGCAGTACTTC.

The CDR3 loop reads CASRKQGQGSYGYTF. The CDR3 nucleotides read TGTGCCAGCAGGAAGCAGGGACAGGGCAGCTATGGCTACACCTTC. The V call is TRBV6-5, the J call TRBJ1-2; TRBD1 matches 9 bases. J gave up 4 bases and V 6 bases, and 9 bases lay outside the gene matches. CDR3 length equals 15 residues. Germline V CDR1 and CDR2: MNHEY, SVGAGI.

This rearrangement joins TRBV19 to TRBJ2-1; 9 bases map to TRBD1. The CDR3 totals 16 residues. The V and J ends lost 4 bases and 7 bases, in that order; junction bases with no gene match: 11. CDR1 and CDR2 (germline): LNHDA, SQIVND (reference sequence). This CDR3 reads CASSRAVGTGRNEQFF. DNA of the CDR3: TGTGCCAGTAGTAGGGCTGTGGGGACAGGGAGAAATGAGCAGTTCTTC.

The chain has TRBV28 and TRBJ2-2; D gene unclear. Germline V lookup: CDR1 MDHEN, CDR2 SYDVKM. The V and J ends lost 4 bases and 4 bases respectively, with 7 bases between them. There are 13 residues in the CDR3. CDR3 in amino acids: CASSSYSTGELFF. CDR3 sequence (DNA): TGTGCCAGCAGTTCATACAGCACCGGGGAGCTGTTTTTT.

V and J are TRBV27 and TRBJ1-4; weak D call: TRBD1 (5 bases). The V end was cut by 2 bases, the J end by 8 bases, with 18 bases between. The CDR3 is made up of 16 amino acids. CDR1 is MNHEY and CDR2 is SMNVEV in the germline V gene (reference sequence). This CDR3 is CASSLNRLTGGEKLFF. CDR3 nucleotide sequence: TGTGCCAGCAGTTTAAACAGGTTAACGGGTGGAGAAAAACTGTTTTTT. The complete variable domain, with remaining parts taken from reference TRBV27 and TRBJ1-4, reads EAQVTQNPRYLITVTGKKLTVTCSQNMNHEYMSWYRQDPGLGLRQIYYSMNVEVTDKGDVPEGYKVSRKEKRNFPLILESPSPNQTSLYFCASSLNRLTGGEKLFFGSGTQLSVL.

The CDR3: CASSLGAVYGYTF. The CDR3 DNA is TGTGCCAGCAGCTTAGGAGCTGTCTATGGCTACACCTTC. The chain employs TRBV7-9 and TRBJ1-2; D is undetermined. V was clipped by 1 base and J by 4 bases, with 7 bases between them. CDR1 and CDR2 (germline): SEHNR, FQNEAQ (reference sequence). This CDR3 contains 13 residues.

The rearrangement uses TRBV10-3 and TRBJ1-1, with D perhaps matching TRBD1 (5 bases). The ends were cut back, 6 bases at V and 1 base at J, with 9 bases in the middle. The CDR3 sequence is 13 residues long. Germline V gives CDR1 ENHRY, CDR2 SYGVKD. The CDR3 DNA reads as TGTGCCATCAGAATGACAGCGAACACTGAAGCTTTCTTT. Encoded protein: CAIRMTANTEAFF.

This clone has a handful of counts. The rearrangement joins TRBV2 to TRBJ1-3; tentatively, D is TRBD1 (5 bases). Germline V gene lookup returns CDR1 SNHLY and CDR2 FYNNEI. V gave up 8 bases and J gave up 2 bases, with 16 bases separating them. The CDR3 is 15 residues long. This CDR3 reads CASRAQGNPGNTIYF. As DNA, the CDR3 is TGTGCCAGCCGCGCTCAGGGCAACCCTGGAAACACCATATATTTT. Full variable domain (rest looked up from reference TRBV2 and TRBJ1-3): EPEVTQTPSHQVTQMGQEVILRCVPISNHLYFYWYRQILGQKVEFLVSFYNNEISEKSEIFDDQFSVERPDGSNFTLKIRSTKLEDSAMYFCASRAQGNPGNTIYFGEGSWLTVV.